What follows describes a single T cell receptor (beta chain). The sample comes from a study of STAT5B mutations in CD4+ large granular lymphocyte leukemia. The length of the CDR3 is 15 residues. The V end lost 3 bases, the J end lost 4 bases, and 15 bases lay between the germline ends. In germline, CDR1 is SGHRS, CDR2 YFSETQ. Assay: immunoSEQ multiplex PCR; the TCRdb copy retains only in-frame clones and omits some. The repertoire holds just over 25,000 clones, with 81% as singletons. This rearrangement joins TRBV5-1 to TRBJ2-3; D could derive from TRBD1 or TRBD2 (5 bases each). Source material: CD4+ T cells from blood buffy coats. This sequence originates from a human donor in good health. The CDR3 nucleotides are TGCGCCAGCAGCTCTGGGACGGTGGGGGCAGATACGCAGTATTTT. Translated, it gives CASSSGTVGADTQYF.